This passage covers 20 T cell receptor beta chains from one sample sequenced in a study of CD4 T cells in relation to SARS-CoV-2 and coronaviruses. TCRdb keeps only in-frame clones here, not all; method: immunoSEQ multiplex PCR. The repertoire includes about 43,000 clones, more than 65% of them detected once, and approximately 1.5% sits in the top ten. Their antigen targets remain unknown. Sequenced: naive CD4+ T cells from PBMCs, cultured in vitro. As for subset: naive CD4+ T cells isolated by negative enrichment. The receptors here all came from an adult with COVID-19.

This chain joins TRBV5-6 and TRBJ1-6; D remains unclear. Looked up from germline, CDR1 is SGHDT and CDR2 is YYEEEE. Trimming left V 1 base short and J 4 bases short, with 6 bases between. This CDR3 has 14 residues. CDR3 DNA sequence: TGTGCCAGCAGCTTGAGGCAGTATAATTCACCCCTCCACTTT. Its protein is CASSLRQYNSPLHF.

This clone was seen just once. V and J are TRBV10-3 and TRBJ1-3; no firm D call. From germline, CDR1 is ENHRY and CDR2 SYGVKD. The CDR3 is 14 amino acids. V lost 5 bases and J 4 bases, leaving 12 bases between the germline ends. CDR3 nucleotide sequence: TGTGCCATCAGTCGAGCGGTCCAGGGAAACACCATATATTTT. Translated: CAISRAVQGNTIYF.

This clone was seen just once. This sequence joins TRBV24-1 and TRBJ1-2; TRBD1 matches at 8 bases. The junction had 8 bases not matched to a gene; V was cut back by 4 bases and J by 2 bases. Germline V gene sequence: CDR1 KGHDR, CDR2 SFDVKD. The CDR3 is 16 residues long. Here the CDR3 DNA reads TGTGCCACCAGTGACCGTTCGACAGGGGCCAACTATGGCTACACCTTC. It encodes CATSDRSTGANYGYTF.

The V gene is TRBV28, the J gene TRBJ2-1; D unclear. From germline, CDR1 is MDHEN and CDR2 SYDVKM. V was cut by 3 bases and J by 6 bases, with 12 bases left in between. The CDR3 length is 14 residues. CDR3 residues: CASSLSRPVNEQFF. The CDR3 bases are TGTGCCAGCAGTTTGTCCCGGCCGGTCAATGAGCAGTTCTTC. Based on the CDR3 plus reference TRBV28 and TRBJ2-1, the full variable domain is DVKVTQSSRYLVKRTGEKVFLECVQDMDHENMFWYRQDPGLGLRLIYFSYDVKMKEKGDIPEGYSVSREKKERFSLILESASTNQTSMYLCASSLSRPVNEQFFGPGTRLTVL.

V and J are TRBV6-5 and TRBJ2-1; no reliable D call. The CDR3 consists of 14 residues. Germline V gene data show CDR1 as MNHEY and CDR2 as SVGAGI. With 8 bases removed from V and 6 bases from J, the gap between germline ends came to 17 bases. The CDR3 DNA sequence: TGTGCCAGCCTGGAGTCTCGTGGTGGCAATGAGCAGTTCTTC. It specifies CASLESRGGNEQFF.

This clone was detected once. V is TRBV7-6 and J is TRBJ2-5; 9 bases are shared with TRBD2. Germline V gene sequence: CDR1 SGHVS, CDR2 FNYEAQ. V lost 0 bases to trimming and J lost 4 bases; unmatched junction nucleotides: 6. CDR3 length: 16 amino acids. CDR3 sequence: CASSLASSGTRETQYF. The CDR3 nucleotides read TGTGCCAGCAGCTTAGCATCTAGCGGGACAAGAGAGACCCAGTACTTC.

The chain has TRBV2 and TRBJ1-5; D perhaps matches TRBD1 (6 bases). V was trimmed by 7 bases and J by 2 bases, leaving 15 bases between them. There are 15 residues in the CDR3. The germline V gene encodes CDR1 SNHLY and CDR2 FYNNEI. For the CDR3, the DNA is TGTGCCAGCACGATTAGGGGGGGCCGCAATCAGCCCCAGCATTTT. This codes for CASTIRGGRNQPQHF.

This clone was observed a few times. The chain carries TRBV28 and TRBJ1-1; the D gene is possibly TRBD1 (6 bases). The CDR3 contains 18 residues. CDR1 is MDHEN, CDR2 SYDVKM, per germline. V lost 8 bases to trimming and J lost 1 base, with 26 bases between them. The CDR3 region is CASAGVIWTDSANTEAFF. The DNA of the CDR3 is TGTGCCAGCGCGGGGGTAATTTGGACAGATAGCGCGAACACTGAAGCTTTCTTT.

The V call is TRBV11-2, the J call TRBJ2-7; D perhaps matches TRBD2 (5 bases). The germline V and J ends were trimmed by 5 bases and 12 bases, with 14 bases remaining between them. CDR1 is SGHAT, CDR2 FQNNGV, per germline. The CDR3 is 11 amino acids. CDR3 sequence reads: CASSTVEESYF. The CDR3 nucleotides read TGTGCCAGCAGCACGGTGGAGGAGTCGTACTTC.

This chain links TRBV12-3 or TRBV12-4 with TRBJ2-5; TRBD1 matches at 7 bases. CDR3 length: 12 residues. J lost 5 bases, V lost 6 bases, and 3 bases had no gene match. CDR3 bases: TGTGCCAGCAGCAGGGGGAGCGAGACCCAGTACTTC. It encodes CASSRGSETQYF.

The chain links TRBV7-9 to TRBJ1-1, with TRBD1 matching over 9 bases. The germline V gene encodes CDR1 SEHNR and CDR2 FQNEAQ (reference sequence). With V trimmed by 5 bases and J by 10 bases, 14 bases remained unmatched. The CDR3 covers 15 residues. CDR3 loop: CASSTNRGLDGGAFF. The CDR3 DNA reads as TGTGCCAGCAGCACGAACAGGGGGCTAGACGGGGGAGCTTTCTTT.

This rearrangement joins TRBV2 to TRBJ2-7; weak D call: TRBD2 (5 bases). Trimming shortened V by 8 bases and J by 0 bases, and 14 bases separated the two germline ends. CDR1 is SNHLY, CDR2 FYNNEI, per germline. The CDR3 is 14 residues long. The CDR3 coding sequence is TGTGCCAGCGGATCTAGAGGGAGCTCCTACGAGCAGTACTTC. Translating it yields CASGSRGSSYEQYF.

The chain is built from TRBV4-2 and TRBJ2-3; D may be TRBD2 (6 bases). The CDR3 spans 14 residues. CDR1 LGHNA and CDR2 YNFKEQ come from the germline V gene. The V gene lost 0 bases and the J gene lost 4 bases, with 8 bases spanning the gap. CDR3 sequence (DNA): TGTGCCAGCAGCCAAGACACTAGCCCAGATACGCAGTATTTT. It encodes CASSQDTSPDTQYF.

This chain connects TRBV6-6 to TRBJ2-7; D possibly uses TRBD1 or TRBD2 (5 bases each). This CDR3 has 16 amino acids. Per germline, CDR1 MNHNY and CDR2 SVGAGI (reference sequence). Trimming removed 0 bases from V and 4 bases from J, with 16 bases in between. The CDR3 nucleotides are TGTGCCAGCAGTTACTCCCGGGACGGGCGTGGGTACGAGCAGTACTTC. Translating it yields CASSYSRDGRGYEQYF.

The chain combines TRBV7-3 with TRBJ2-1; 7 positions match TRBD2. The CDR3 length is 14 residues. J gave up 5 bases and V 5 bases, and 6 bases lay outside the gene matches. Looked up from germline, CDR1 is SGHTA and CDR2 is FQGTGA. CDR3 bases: TGTGCCAGCAGCCCAGCGGGAATTCACAATGAGCAGTTCTTC. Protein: CASSPAGIHNEQFF.

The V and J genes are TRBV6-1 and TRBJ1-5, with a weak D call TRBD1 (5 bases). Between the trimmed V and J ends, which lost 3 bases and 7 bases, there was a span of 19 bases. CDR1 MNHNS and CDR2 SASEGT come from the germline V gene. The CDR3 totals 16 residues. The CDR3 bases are TGTGCCAGCAGTGATTACGGGACGGTGGTAGGGCAGCCCCAGCATTTT. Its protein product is CASSDYGTVVGQPQHF.

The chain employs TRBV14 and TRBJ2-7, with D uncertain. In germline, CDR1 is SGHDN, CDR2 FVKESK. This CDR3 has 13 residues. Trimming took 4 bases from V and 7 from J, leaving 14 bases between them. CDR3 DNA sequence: TGTGCCAGCAGCCGATCGGTCTTAGTGGAGCAGTACTTC. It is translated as CASSRSVLVEQYF.

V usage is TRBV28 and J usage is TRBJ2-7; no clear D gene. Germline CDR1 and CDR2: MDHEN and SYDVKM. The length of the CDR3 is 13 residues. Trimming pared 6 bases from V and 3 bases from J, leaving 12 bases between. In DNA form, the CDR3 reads TGTGCCAGCAGCCCCTCCGCCGACTACGAGCAGTACTTC. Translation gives CASSPSADYEQYF. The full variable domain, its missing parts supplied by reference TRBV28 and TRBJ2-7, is DVKVTQSSRYLVKRTGEKVFLECVQDMDHENMFWYRQDPGLGLRLIYFSYDVKMKEKGDIPEGYSVSREKKERFSLILESASTNQTSMYLCASSPSADYEQYFGPGTRLTVT.

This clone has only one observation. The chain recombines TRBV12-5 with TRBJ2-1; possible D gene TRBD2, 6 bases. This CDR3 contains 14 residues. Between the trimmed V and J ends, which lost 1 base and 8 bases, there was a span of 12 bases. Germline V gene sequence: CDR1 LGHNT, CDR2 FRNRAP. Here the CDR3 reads CASGLGDLTHEQFF. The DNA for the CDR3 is TGTGCTAGTGGTTTGGGGGACTTGACGCATGAGCAGTTCTTC. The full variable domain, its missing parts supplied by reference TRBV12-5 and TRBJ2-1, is DARVTQTPRHKVTEMGQEVTMRCQPILGHNTVFWYRQTMMQGLELLAYFRNRAPLDDSGMPKDRFSAEMPDATLATLKIQPSEPRDSAVYFCASGLGDLTHEQFFGPGTRLTVL.

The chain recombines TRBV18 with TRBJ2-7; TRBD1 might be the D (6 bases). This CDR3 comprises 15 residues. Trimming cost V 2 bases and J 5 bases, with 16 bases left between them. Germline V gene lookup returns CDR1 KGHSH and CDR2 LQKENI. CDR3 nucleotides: TGTGCCAGCTCACCATACCTGGGGGCGCCCAACGAGCAGTACTTC. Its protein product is CASSPYLGAPNEQYF.